This is a list of T cell receptor beta chains from one sample in a study of long-term antiretroviral therapy in people with HIV. TCRdb's table, derived via immunoSEQ multiplex PCR, lists solely in-frame clones and lacks some. Of over 25,000 clones in the sample, over 90% were seen once. The sample was unsorted PBMCs, taken 6.2 years after starting antiretroviral therapy. Receptors were obtained from a middle-aged man with HIV. Each CDR3 is given with its conserved first and last residue. The order of the fields is J gene, D gene, V gene, clone size, CDR3 DNA, CDR3 protein. A D gene is named only where the DNA matches it firmly. Size is stated for part of the rows, as once, few or many counts, or as a class when the clone is expanded.

J: TRBJ1-1
D: TRBD1
V: TRBV7-8
size: -
DNA: TGTGCCAGCAGCTGGACAGGGGTCATGAACACTGAAGCTTTCTTT
CDR3: CASSWTGVMNTEAFF

J: TRBJ2-3
D: -
V: TRBV19
size: -
DNA: TGTGCCAGTAGTAGAGGGCTCACAGATACGCAGTATTTT
CDR3: CASSRGLTDTQYF

J: TRBJ1-2
D: -
V: TRBV29-1
size: -
DNA: TGCAGCGTTGTGGGGAATGGCTACACCTTC
CDR3: CSVVGNGYTF

J: TRBJ2-3
D: TRBD1
V: TRBV6-1
size: -
DNA: TGTGCCAGCCACCCGGGACAGCGCACAGATACGCAGTATTTT
CDR3: CASHPGQRTDTQYF

J: TRBJ2-1
D: -
V: TRBV4-3
size: -
DNA: TGCGCCAGCAGCCAAGATCTTGTTGTGGGACCGTCCAATGAGCAGTTCTTC
CDR3: CASSQDLVVGPSNEQFF

J: TRBJ1-5
D: -
V: TRBV19
size: -
DNA: TGTGCCAGGGGGACGGGATCCAATCAGCCCCAGCATTTT
CDR3: CARGTGSNQPQHF

J: TRBJ2-5
D: TRBD2
V: TRBV30
size: -
DNA: TGTGCCTGGAGTCCTCTAGCGGGAGGAGAGACCCAGTACTTC
CDR3: CAWSPLAGGETQYF

J: TRBJ1-1
D: -
V: TRBV13
size: -
DNA: TGTGCCATCTCCCCACAGGGCGGGAACACTGAAGCTTTCTTT
CDR3: CAISPQGGNTEAFF

J: TRBJ2-3
D: TRBD2
V: TRBV7-2
size: -
DNA: TGTGCCAGCAGCCGTCGAACAGCGGGAGATGCGGATACGCAGTATTTT
CDR3: CASSRRTAGDADTQYF

J: TRBJ1-4
D: -
V: TRBV2
size: -
DNA: TGTGCCAGCAAGTGGACCGGGACTTTCTATGAAAAACTGTTTTTT
CDR3: CASKWTGTFYEKLFF

J: TRBJ2-5
D: TRBD1
V: TRBV6-5
size: -
DNA: TGTGCCAGCAGTTCCCTGGGACAGGGACAACAAGAGACCCAGTACTTC
CDR3: CASSSLGQGQQETQYF

J: TRBJ1-2
D: TRBD1
V: TRBV15
size: few
DNA: TGTGCCACCAAGATGGGACAGGGGGGATATGGCTACACCTTC
CDR3: CATKMGQGGYGYTF

J: TRBJ2-1
D: TRBD2
V: TRBV28
size: -
DNA: TGTGCCAGCAGCCCGTCGGGGGGGAGTGAGCAGTTCTTC
CDR3: CASSPSGGSEQFF

J: TRBJ1-1
D: TRBD1
V: TRBV7-9
size: -
DNA: TGTGCCAGCAGCTTGACAGGGGATGGGGCTGACACTGAAGCTTTCTTT
CDR3: CASSLTGDGADTEAFF

J: TRBJ2-7
D: -
V: TRBV27
size: -
DNA: TGTGCCAGCAGTTTTCGGTCTGAGGTGGGCGAGCAGTACTTC
CDR3: CASSFRSEVGEQYF

J: TRBJ1-1
D: -
V: TRBV11-2
size: -
DNA: TGTGCCAGCAGCTTAGAGGTGGGCTGGGGTTGGACTGAAGCTTTCTTT
CDR3: CASSLEVGWGWTEAFF

J: TRBJ2-3
D: TRBD2
V: TRBV7-9
size: -
DNA: TGTGCCAGCCAAGAGGCGGGACTAGCCTGGGATACGCAGTATTTT
CDR3: CASQEAGLAWDTQYF

J: TRBJ1-5
D: -
V: TRBV9
size: -
DNA: TGTGCCAGCTCCAGGGGTAGCAATCAGCCCCAGCATTTT
CDR3: CASSRGSNQPQHF